Below, 17 T cell receptor beta chains from the same sample are listed, as sequenced in a study of blood T cell repertoires in COVID-19. The repertoire was sequenced with immunoSEQ multiplex PCR; TCRdb's copy has only in-frame clones and lacks some. This table holds more than 200,000 clones, approximately 82% found once. The sample consisted of peripheral blood. Receptors originate from a woman at least 80 years old with active or convalescent COVID-19.

J is TRBJ1-2 and V is TRBV5-6; TRBD1 might be the D (6 bases). Germline V gene lookup returns CDR1 SGHDT and CDR2 YYEEEE. CDR3 length: 18 residues. V was trimmed by 4 bases and J by 4 bases, leaving 26 bases between them. CDR3 coding DNA: TGTGCCAGCAGCCCTGGGGGGGCAGGGCTGCTATCCCCCTATGGCTACACCTTC. Protein: CASSPGGAGLLSPYGYTF.

The chain recombines TRBV6-4 with TRBJ1-1; D not resolved. CDR1 is MRHNA and CDR2 is SNTAGT in the germline V gene. The V gene lost 3 bases and the J gene lost 4 bases, with 9 bases spanning the gap. This CDR3 spans 13 amino acids. This chain's CDR3 is CASSERGGTEAFF. Here the CDR3 DNA reads TGTGCCAGCAGTGAGCGGGGTGGCACTGAAGCTTTCTTT.

The chain carries TRBV6-5 and TRBJ2-1; perhaps TRBD2 as D (6 bases). There are 16 residues in the CDR3. CDR1 MNHEY and CDR2 SVGAGI come from the germline V gene. Trimming cost V 2 bases and J 0 bases, with 11 bases left between them. CDR3 sequence: CASSYGSGASYNEQFF. In DNA form, the CDR3 reads TGTGCCAGCAGTTACGGGTCGGGAGCCTCCTACAATGAGCAGTTCTTC.

V gene TRBV30 combines with J gene TRBJ1-1, with D unresolved. The V gene lost 5 bases and the J gene lost 1 base, with 11 bases spanning the gap. This CDR3 comprises 13 residues. Germline V lookup: CDR1 GTSNPN, CDR2 SVGIG (reference sequence). The CDR3, as DNA: TGTGCCTGGGCCCCACCCGGGAACACTGAAGCTTTCTTT. It yields the protein CAWAPPGNTEAFF.

The chain links TRBV2 to TRBJ1-2; D not certain. This CDR3 has 12 amino acids. From germline, CDR1 is SNHLY and CDR2 FYNNEI. Trimming left V 8 bases short and J 2 bases short, with 9 bases between. The CDR3 spells CASVPVNYGYTF. The CDR3 nucleotides read TGTGCCAGCGTTCCGGTCAACTATGGCTACACCTTC. The whole variable domain, filled in from reference TRBV2 and TRBJ1-2, reads EPEVTQTPSHQVTQMGQEVILRCVPISNHLYFYWYRQILGQKVEFLVSFYNNEISEKSEIFDDQFSVERPDGSNFTLKIRSTKLEDSAMYFCASVPVNYGYTFGSGTRLTVV.

The chain recombines TRBV5-1 with TRBJ2-7; 10 nucleotides line up with TRBD1. The V gene's germline CDR1 is SGHRS and CDR2 YFSETQ. The V segment lost 0 bases and the J segment 4 bases; nucleotides outside the gene matches: 7. The CDR3 covers 16 residues. CDR3 protein: CASSLVAGQGDYEQYF. CDR3 nucleotides: TGCGCCAGCAGCTTGGTAGCCGGACAGGGGGATTACGAGCAGTACTTC.

The chain carries TRBV5-1 and TRBJ1-1; D perhaps matches TRBD1 (5 bases). Trimming cost V 0 bases and J 11 bases, with 20 bases left between them. CDR1 and CDR2 (germline): SGHRS, YFSETQ. This CDR3 spans 15 amino acids. CDR3 nucleotide sequence: TGCGCCAGCAGCTTGGGATTCGGGGGAAGACCCGGGGCTTTCTTT. This gives the protein CASSLGFGGRPGAFF.

The rearrangement links TRBV5-5 to TRBJ2-1, with a weak D call TRBD2 (5 bases). Trimming took 0 bases from V and 3 from J, leaving 10 bases between them. The germline CDR1 and CDR2 sequences are SGHKS and YYEKEE (reference sequence). The CDR3 covers 15 residues. For the CDR3, the DNA is TGTGCCAGCAGCTTGGTGCTAGCAGTCTACAATGAGCAGTTCTTC. Protein: CASSLVLAVYNEQFF.

This rearrangement joins TRBV28 to TRBJ2-2; D remains ambiguous. This CDR3 has 15 residues. Trimming took off 10 bases at V and 0 bases at J, with 15 bases between the two ends. Germline V gene data show CDR1 as MDHEN and CDR2 as SYDVKM. The CDR3 spells CATKLQMANTGELFF. The CDR3 DNA reads TGTGCCACCAAGCTACAGATGGCGAACACCGGGGAGCTGTTTTTT.

V usage is TRBV5-1 and J usage is TRBJ1-2; D might be TRBD1 (6 bases). Trimming cost V 4 bases and J 4 bases, with 17 bases left between them. The CDR3 totals 15 residues. In germline, CDR1 is SGHRS, CDR2 YFSETQ. The CDR3 here is CASSPTGTDIYGYTF. CDR3 nucleotides: TGCGCCAGCAGCCCCACAGGGACGGACATCTATGGCTACACCTTC. The full variable domain, rest sourced from reference TRBV5-1 and TRBJ1-2, is KAGVTQTPRYLIKTRGQQVTLSCSPISGHRSVSWYQQTPGQGLQFLFEYFSETQRNKGNFPGRFSGRQFSNSRSEMNVSTLELGDSALYLCASSPTGTDIYGYTFGSGTRLTVV.

The sample holds one count of this clone. The CDR3 coding sequence is TGTGCCAGCAGCTTAGTACAGGGGGCGAACAATGAGCAGTTCTTC. It codes for CASSLVQGANNEQFF. The chain uses TRBV11-2 and TRBJ2-1; 9 bases match TRBD1. The length of the CDR3 is 15 residues. Germline loops: CDR1 SGHAT, CDR2 FQNNGV. V lost 1 base, J lost 5 bases, and 3 bases stayed unmatched.

This chain connects TRBV15 to TRBJ2-5; 15 bases match TRBD2. The CDR3 contains 16 residues. CDR1 is LNHNV, CDR2 YYDKDF, per germline (reference sequence). The junction had 12 bases not matched to a gene; V was cut back by 3 bases and J by 13 bases. The CDR3 sequence is CATSSSPGTSGGPLYF. The CDR3 DNA reads as TGTGCCACCAGCAGCTCCCCCGGGACTAGCGGGGGGCCACTGTACTTC.

The genes are TRBV9 and TRBJ1-1, with D perhaps matching TRBD1 (5 bases). CDR1 is SGDLS and CDR2 is YYNGEE in the germline V gene. This CDR3 spans 15 amino acids. Trimming stripped 4 bases from V and 4 bases from J, with 17 bases between. Written as DNA, the CDR3 is TGTGCCAGCAGCCCACACCCTCAGGGTCTCACTGAAGCTTTCTTT. Residues: CASSPHPQGLTEAFF.

The rearrangement links TRBV5-8 to TRBJ2-1; a weak D match, TRBD1 (5 bases). CDR3 length: 14 amino acids. The germline CDR1 and CDR2 sequences are SGHTS and YDEGEE. The V gene lost 0 bases and the J gene lost 8 bases, with 12 bases spanning the gap. The CDR3 sequence: CASSLASGAYEQFF. Written as DNA, the CDR3 is TGTGCCAGCAGCTTGGCCAGTGGGGCCTATGAGCAGTTCTTC.

The chain is built from TRBV15 and TRBJ2-3, with D maybe TRBD1 (6 bases). This CDR3 spans 16 amino acids. Trimming removed 0 bases from V and 2 bases from J, with 12 bases in between. Germline CDR1 and CDR2: LNHNV and YYDKDF (reference sequence). The CDR3 loop is CATSRDIPGATDTQYF. The DNA of the CDR3 is TGTGCCACCAGCAGAGATATTCCAGGGGCCACAGATACGCAGTATTTT.

The chain is built from TRBV18 and TRBJ1-6; TRBD1 aligns across 8 bases. This CDR3 region has 16 residues. The germline gives CDR1 KGHSH, CDR2 LQKENI. V lost 4 bases and J lost 10; bases outside the gene matches: 12. CDR3 sequence: CASSQMDRAVKSPLHF. In nucleotides, the CDR3 is TGTGCCAGCTCACAAATGGACAGGGCAGTAAAATCACCCCTCCACTTT.

DNA of the CDR3: TGTGCCAGCAGTCGAAACCGAGCGGGGTACGAGCAGTACTTC. It translates to CASSRNRAGYEQYF. The V gene is TRBV6-5, the J gene TRBJ2-7, with 7 bases aligning to TRBD2. This CDR3 region has 14 residues. The junction had 8 bases not matched to a gene; V was cut back by 5 bases and J by 4 bases. From germline, CDR1 is MNHEY and CDR2 SVGAGI.